This T cell receptor (beta chain) is drawn from a study of Ad26.COV2.S vaccination and SARS-CoV-2 variants. As for the study in general: Of the COV1001 trial arms, the Ad26.COV2.S arm included the donor.

The germline gives CDR1 MNHEY, CDR2 SMNVEV (reference sequence). The V and J ends lost 3 bases and 0 bases respectively, with 12 bases between them. There are 16 residues in the CDR3. On this clone: Its specificity is unknown.

The treatment denotes: some 20 received Ad26.COV2.S at low or high dose, single or two shots; five or six received placebo; per-sample allocation not given. The samples date from day 63 after the first vaccine or placebo injection. Data came from immunoSEQ multiplex PCR; TCRdb stores just in-frame clones and leaves some out. Of more than 300,000 clones in the sample, about 88% were seen once. Findings of the study overall: Assessments of TCR breadth and depth may have underestimated the total T cell responses.

This receptor was identified in a person between 18 and 65 years old who received the Ad26.COV2.S COVID-19 vaccine or a placebo. The chain carries TRBV27 and TRBJ2-4; perhaps TRBD1 as D (6 bases). Sequencing was performed on peripheral blood, taken in a trial of Ad26.COV2.S vaccine versus placebo. The CDR3 reads CASSFTGTRAKNIQYF. The CDR3 bases are TGTGCCAGCAGTTTTACCGGGACACGAGCCAAAAACATTCAGTACTTC.